What follows describes a single TCR beta chain. TCRdb reanalyzed the 5' RACE reads and collapses them to one entry per CDR3 protein, without DNA. This sample's table reports about 43,000 distinct CDR3 sequences. The data belong to a study of monozygotic twins with inflammatory bowel disease. The CDR3 runs to 13 residues. Per germline, CDR1 SGHTA and CDR2 FQGTGA. The sequencing input was blood. This receptor was obtained from a human donor with ulcerative colitis or Crohn's disease, or a healthy co-twin of an affected twin (not recorded which). V is TRBV7-3 and J is TRBJ1-5; the TCRdb D gene call, TRBD1, has no DNA to confirm it. The CDR3 protein is CASSLFQGQPQHF.